Presented here are 24 T cell receptor beta chains from one specimen sequenced in a study of identifying expanded T cells in peripheral blood. Measured with immunoSEQ multiplex PCR; TCRdb has only the in-frame clones, and not every one. The table lists more than 75,000 clones, 85% to 90% of them singletons. The specimen sequenced was blood. Every receptor here comes from a person aged 18 to 70 in good health.

The J gene is TRBJ2-5, the V gene TRBV15; 7 nucleotides agree with TRBD1. Germline V gives CDR1 LNHNV, CDR2 YYDKDF (reference sequence). The J segment lost 5 bases and the V segment lost 3 bases, leaving 9 bases of the junction unmatched. This CDR3 has 15 residues. The CDR3, as DNA: TGTGCCACCAGCAGTTATAGACAGGGCGGGGAGACCCAGTACTTC. Its protein is CATSSYRQGGETQYF.

This sequence joins TRBV4-1 and TRBJ1-4, with D unclear. Germline V gene data show CDR1 as MGHRA and CDR2 as YSYEKL. The CDR3 sequence is 16 residues long. Trimming pared 2 bases from V and 4 bases from J, leaving 14 bases between. CDR3 region: CASSQLAVGVNEKLFF. CDR3 nucleotide sequence: TGCGCCAGCAGCCAATTAGCAGTTGGAGTTAATGAAAAACTGTTTTTT.

The V and J genes are TRBV5-1 and TRBJ2-7; D gene ambiguous. V gave up 0 bases and J gave up 3 bases, with 13 bases separating them. Germline-derived CDR1 and CDR2 are SGHRS and YFSETQ. CDR3 length equals 15 residues. Here the CDR3 reads CASSLETGRNYEQYF. The CDR3 bases are TGCGCCAGCAGCTTGGAGACGGGCAGGAACTACGAGCAGTACTTC.

This chain uses TRBV6-5 with TRBJ2-3, with a weak D call TRBD1 (5 bases). Trimming took off 6 bases at V and 0 bases at J, with 13 bases between the two ends. There are 15 residues in the CDR3. The germline CDR1 and CDR2 sequences are MNHEY and SVGAGI. CDR3 DNA sequence: TGTGCCAGCAGCCCCTGGGGCAGAAGCACAGATACGCAGTATTTT. It yields the protein CASSPWGRSTDTQYF.

The chain joins TRBV19 to TRBJ2-7, with 8 nucleotides matching TRBD1. CDR3 length: 14 amino acids. Germline loops: CDR1 LNHDA, CDR2 SQIVND (reference sequence). Trimming cost V 10 bases and J 0 bases; bases outside gene matches: 8. CDR3 DNA sequence: TGTGCCACCAAAACAGGGGGGAGCTCCTACGAGCAGTACTTC. It is translated as CATKTGGSSYEQYF. The entire variable domain, with the rest obtained from reference TRBV19 and TRBJ2-7, is as follows: DGGITQSPKYLFRKEGQNVTLSCEQNLNHDAMYWYRQDPGQGLRLIYYSQIVNDFQKGDIAEGYSVSREKKESFPLTVTSAQKNPTAFYLCATKTGGSSYEQYFGPGTRLTVT.

This clone was seen a single time. The rearrangement uses TRBV19 and TRBJ2-5, with TRBD1 matching over 11 bases. Trimming at V came to 3 bases and at J to 4 bases, leaving 10 bases not matched to a gene. Germline-derived CDR1 and CDR2 are LNHDA and SQIVND (reference sequence). The CDR3 spans 17 residues. The CDR3 protein is CASSIQARDRGTETQYF. The CDR3 nucleotides are TGTGCCAGTAGTATCCAAGCAAGGGACAGGGGGACAGAGACCCAGTACTTC.

The chain joins TRBV4-1 to TRBJ2-4, with 10 positions matching TRBD1. CDR1 and CDR2 (germline): MGHRA, YSYEKL. Germline trimming cut 3 bases from V and 9 bases from J; bases unmatched to any gene: 5. The CDR3 consists of 14 residues. CDR3 in amino acids: CASSQIGTGAIQYF. In nucleotides, the CDR3 is TGCGCCAGCAGCCAGATTGGGACAGGGGCCATTCAGTACTTC.

This clone is a singleton in its sample. The rearrangement uses TRBV7-9 and TRBJ1-5, with D unclear. V was trimmed by 6 bases and J by 1 base, leaving 7 bases between them. The CDR3 has 13 residues. Germline values: CDR1 SEHNR, CDR2 FQNEAQ (reference sequence). The CDR3 sequence is CASRSDSNQPQHF. In nucleotides, the CDR3 is TGTGCCAGCAGATCGGACAGCAATCAGCCCCAGCATTTT.

The chain combines TRBV2 with TRBJ2-3; D may be TRBD1 or TRBD2 (6 bases each). Trimming cost V 10 bases and J 1 base, with 15 bases left between them. The CDR3 has 14 residues. Germline assignment: CDR1 SNHLY and CDR2 FYNNEI. CDR3 sequence reads: CATARGHGTDTQYF. CDR3 DNA sequence: TGTGCCACCGCCCGGGGGCACGGCACAGATACGCAGTATTTT. The full variable domain, its missing parts supplied by reference TRBV2 and TRBJ2-3, is EPEVTQTPSHQVTQMGQEVILRCVPISNHLYFYWYRQILGQKVEFLVSFYNNEISEKSEIFDDQFSVERPDGSNFTLKIRSTKLEDSAMYFCATARGHGTDTQYFGPGTRLTVL.

The chain carries TRBV6-1 and TRBJ2-1, with TRBD2 matching over 8 bases. CDR3 size: 16 residues. V shed 3 bases, J shed 1 base, and the junction held 5 bases outside the gene matches. Germline CDR1 is MNHNS and CDR2 is SASEGT. This chain's CDR3 is CASSDLGLASYNEQFF. The CDR3 region has the DNA TGTGCCAGCAGTGACCTCGGACTAGCATCCTACAATGAGCAGTTCTTC.

This chain uses TRBV7-9 with TRBJ2-1; either TRBD1 or TRBD2 may supply D (5 bases each). Germline CDR1 and CDR2: SEHNR and FQNEAQ (reference sequence). This CDR3 has 13 amino acids. The V end was cut by 3 bases, the J end by 8 bases, with 11 bases between. Here the CDR3 DNA reads TGTGCCAGCAGCTTGGGACCTTGGGATGAGCAGTTCTTC. It specifies CASSLGPWDEQFF.

The gene calls are TRBV27 and TRBJ1-2; 8 nucleotides agree with TRBD1. CDR3 length equals 15 residues. V dropped 8 bases and J dropped 8; count of bases not matched to a gene: 16. The V gene's germline CDR1 is MNHEY and CDR2 SMNVEV (reference sequence). CDR3 amino acids: CASGSTPGGGGGYTF. The CDR3 DNA is TGTGCCAGCGGAAGTACGCCAGGGGGCGGAGGGGGCTACACCTTC.

CDR3 loop: CSVDFSQGQQYF. Here the CDR3 DNA reads TGCAGCGTTGATTTTTCCCAGGGCCAGCAGTACTTC. The chain uses TRBV29-1 and TRBJ2-7, with a possible D match to TRBD1 (5 bases). The length of the CDR3 is 12 residues. CDR1 SQVTM and CDR2 ANQGSEA come from the germline V gene. Trimming took 3 bases from V and 8 from J, leaving 14 bases between them.

V usage is TRBV13 and J usage is TRBJ1-1, with 7 bases fitting TRBD1. The CDR3 consists of 13 residues. Germline trimming cut 4 bases from V and 11 bases from J; bases unmatched to any gene: 10. Germline V gene sequence: CDR1 PRHDT, CDR2 FYEKMQ (reference sequence). The CDR3 bases are TGTGCCAGCAGCTCACGAACAGGGGAACGGGCTTTCTTT. This gives the protein CASSSRTGERAFF.

V and J are TRBV6-4 and TRBJ2-3, with D uncertain. V lost 6 bases and J lost 2, with 9 bases in between. The germline CDR1 and CDR2 sequences are MRHNA and SNTAGT. This CDR3 is 13 amino acids long. The CDR3 sequence: CASSSGVTDTQYF. CDR3 coding DNA: TGTGCCAGCAGCAGTGGGGTCACAGATACGCAGTATTTT.

This chain joins TRBV7-3 and TRBJ1-1; 7 nucleotides match TRBD1. With 1 base clipped from V and 5 bases from J, the junction kept 10 bases outside the gene matches. The CDR3 runs 16 residues. The germline V gene has CDR1 SGHTA and CDR2 FQGTGA. This chain's CDR3 is CASSLRVGARGTEAFF. CDR3 bases: TGTGCCAGCAGCTTAAGAGTCGGGGCCAGGGGGACTGAAGCTTTCTTT.

The chain combines TRBV30 with TRBJ2-5; no definite D call. Trimming took 0 bases from V and 14 from J, leaving 13 bases between them. Germline loops: CDR1 GTSNPN, CDR2 SVGIG (reference sequence). CDR3 length equals 11 residues. The chain's CDR3 is CAWSVGRRSYF. DNA of the CDR3: TGTGCCTGGAGTGTTGGAAGGCGATCTTACTTC.

The rearrangement joins TRBV30 to TRBJ2-7; 10 bases line up with TRBD2. V lost 0 bases and J lost 1; bases outside the gene matches: 15. Looked up from germline, CDR1 is GTSNPN and CDR2 is SVGIG (reference sequence). The CDR3 totals 19 residues. CDR3 bases: TGTGCCTGGAGTGTAGTGCGGCTAGCGGGAGTAAAGGTGTCCTACGAGCAGTACTTC. Protein product: CAWSVVRLAGVKVSYEQYF.

The V gene is TRBV18, the J gene TRBJ2-6; D ambiguous. Germline CDR1 and CDR2: KGHSH and LQKENI. The V end was cut by 0 bases, the J end by 0 bases, with 3 bases between. The CDR3 contains 15 residues. CDR3 in DNA: TGTGCCAGCTCACCACCGAGCTCTGGGGCCAACGTCCTGACTTTC. It encodes CASSPPSSGANVLTF.

This clone is a singleton in its sample. This chain joins TRBV7-6 and TRBJ2-3; 7 bases are shared with TRBD2. Germline V gene lookup returns CDR1 SGHVS and CDR2 FNYEAQ. This CDR3 spans 16 amino acids. V lost 2 bases, J lost 1 base, and 6 bases stayed unmatched. CDR3 residues: CASSLSSGHRTDTQYF. In DNA form, the CDR3 reads TGTGCCAGCAGCTTATCTAGCGGACACCGCACAGATACGCAGTATTTT.

The chain has TRBV16 and TRBJ1-1; a possible D gene is TRBD1 (6 bases). V gave up 1 base and J gave up 2 bases, with 11 bases separating them. The germline CDR1 and CDR2 sequences are KGHSY and FQNENV. The CDR3 has 15 residues. CDR3 amino acids: CASSQYRDKNTEAFF. The CDR3 nucleotides read TGTGCCAGCAGCCAATACAGGGACAAAAACACTGAAGCTTTCTTT.

The chain employs TRBV29-1 and TRBJ2-1; 8 positions match TRBD2. The V and J ends lost 7 bases and 0 bases, in that order; junction bases with no gene match: 5. Germline loops: CDR1 SQVTM, CDR2 ANQGSEA. The CDR3 length is 14 residues. The CDR3 protein is CSERAGDSYNEQFF. In DNA form, the CDR3 reads TGCAGCGAACGAGCGGGGGACTCCTACAATGAGCAGTTCTTC.

This clone appeared a single time. The chain couples TRBV30 to TRBJ2-3, with a possible D match to TRBD2 (6 bases). This CDR3 region has 13 residues. V lost 7 bases and J lost 4, with 15 bases in between. From germline, CDR1 is GTSNPN and CDR2 SVGIG (reference sequence). As DNA, the CDR3 is TGTGCCTCCCAGGCGGGGAGCCCAGATACGCAGTATTTT. It yields the protein CASQAGSPDTQYF.

As to this clone: At one boundary the junction diverges from the germline segment, which might be a read error. The chain couples TRBV5-1 to TRBJ2-7; D assignment may be TRBD1 or TRBD2 (5 bases each). Germline CDR1 reads SGHRS; CDR2 reads YFSETQ. There are 12 residues in the CDR3. The CDR3, as DNA: TGCGCCAGCAGGTTGGGACCGGGCGAGCAGTACTTC. This gives the protein CASRLGPGEQYF.